A single sample gave rise to the 20 T cell receptor beta chains below, sequenced in a study of metastatic and nonmetastatic thyroid tumors. MiXCR was used by TCRdb to re-call the PCR reads. The sample shows about 24,000 clones, roughly an eighth of them seen only once. Not a single patient had been given any form of treatment at any point before undergoing thyroid surgery. Sample: blood. The receptor source for this set is a female donor with papillary thyroid cancer or a benign thyroid nodule (not recorded which). Some clones in this sample may be carry-over from other donors' samples.

The V call is TRBV30, the J call TRBJ1-1, with D possibly TRBD1 on 5 matching bases. There are 14 residues in the CDR3. Looked up from germline, CDR1 is GTSNPN and CDR2 is SVGIG (reference sequence). Trimming left V 5 bases short and J 8 bases short, with 21 bases between. The CDR3 DNA is TGTGCCTGGGGCCGGGACGTTGAGGGCACCGAAGCTTTCTTT. This sequence encodes CAWGRDVEGTEAFF.

In its sample, this clone was seen many times. CDR3 residues: CASRALRGQAKVNEQFF. Here the CDR3 DNA reads TGTGCCAGCAGAGCACTGAGGGGACAGGCAAAGGTCAATGAGCAGTTCTTC. V usage is TRBV28 and J usage is TRBJ2-1; 8 bases are a match to TRBD1. This CDR3 has 17 amino acids. Trimming removed 6 bases from V and 6 bases from J; junction bases left unmatched: 16. From germline, CDR1 is MDHEN and CDR2 SYDVKM.

Many counts were recorded for this clone. The rearrangement joins TRBV27 to TRBJ1-4; 8 positions match TRBD1. CDR3 length: 15 amino acids. Germline V gene sequence: CDR1 MNHEY, CDR2 SMNVEV (reference sequence). V lost 3 bases, J lost 7 bases, and 7 bases stayed unmatched. The CDR3 loop is CASSFSRQGREKLFF. The CDR3 DNA sequence: TGTGCCAGCAGTTTTTCGCGACAGGGGCGTGAAAAACTGTTTTTT.

This clone was seen repeatedly, ten times or more. This chain joins TRBV7-3 and TRBJ2-1, with 7 bases identical to TRBD1. V lost 5 bases, J lost 8 bases, and 9 bases stayed unmatched. This CDR3 has 14 amino acids. CDR1 and CDR2 (germline): SGHTA, FQGTGA. The CDR3 DNA sequence: TGTGCCAGCAGCCCCTTAGACAGGGTCCATGAGCAGTTCTTC. Translation: CASSPLDRVHEQFF.

This clone was counted ten times or more. The rearrangement joins TRBV29-1 to TRBJ2-7, with D possibly TRBD2 on 6 matching bases. V was shortened by 5 bases and J by 6 bases, with 11 bases between the two germline ends. From germline, CDR1 is SQVTM and CDR2 ANQGSEA. CDR3 size: 11 residues. CDR3 bases: TGCAGCGTTTCGAGGGGAGGCGAGCAGTACTTC. It translates to CSVSRGGEQYF.

V usage is TRBV28 and J usage is TRBJ2-2; maybe TRBD1 (6 bases). Looked up from germline, CDR1 is MDHEN and CDR2 is SYDVKM. V gave up 6 bases and J gave up 0 bases, with 8 bases separating them. The CDR3 sequence is 14 residues long. The CDR3 DNA reads TGTGCCAGCAGGGACAGACCGAACACCGGGGAGCTGTTTTTT. Its protein is CASRDRPNTGELFF.

This clone was counted many times. This sequence joins TRBV10-1 and TRBJ1-1; no reliable D call. The CDR3 consists of 14 residues. Germline CDR1 reads WNHNN; CDR2 reads SYGVQD (reference sequence). The ends were cut back, 0 bases at V and 0 bases at J, with 5 bases in the middle. The CDR3 is CASSESGLNTEAFF. In DNA, the CDR3 is TGCGCCAGCAGTGAGTCAGGATTGAACACTGAAGCTTTCTTT.

The rearrangement uses TRBV2 and TRBJ2-2; D call uncertain. The CDR3 is made up of 15 amino acids. V was trimmed by 3 bases and J by 5 bases, leaving 13 bases between them. The V gene's germline CDR1 is SNHLY and CDR2 FYNNEI. The CDR3 protein is CASSEVVPNTGELFF. The CDR3 coding sequence is TGTGCCAGCAGTGAGGTGGTACCAAATACCGGGGAGCTGTTTTTT.

This clone was recorded at least ten times. The chain couples TRBV2 to TRBJ2-3; 7 bases match TRBD1. V lost 6 bases and J lost 0; bases outside the gene matches: 3. Germline values: CDR1 SNHLY, CDR2 FYNNEI. The CDR3 runs 14 residues. The CDR3 DNA reads as TGTGCCAGCAGGCACAGGGGTAGCACAGATACGCAGTATTTT. Translating it yields CASRHRGSTDTQYF.

This clone was seen at least ten times. The genes are TRBV3-1 and TRBJ1-2, with 9 bases lining up with TRBD1. J gave up 8 bases and V 3 bases, and 7 bases lay outside the gene matches. There are 14 residues in the CDR3. Germline-derived CDR1 and CDR2 are LGHDT and YNNKEL (reference sequence). This CDR3 reads CASSHGTGRTGYTF. CDR3 nucleotides: TGTGCCAGCAGCCATGGGACAGGGCGAACGGGCTACACCTTC.

This clone was picked up many times. The chain is built from TRBV5-1 and TRBJ2-3; 13 bases match TRBD2. This CDR3 spans 15 amino acids. Looked up from germline, CDR1 is SGHRS and CDR2 is YFSETQ. Germline trimming cut 4 bases from V and 2 bases from J; bases unmatched to any gene: 1. The CDR3 sequence is CASSGTSGTTDTQYF. DNA for the CDR3: TGCGCCAGCAGCGGGACTAGCGGGACCACAGATACGCAGTATTTT.

This clone has at least ten counts. The chain links TRBV18 to TRBJ2-3, with 7 bases fitting TRBD2. The germline V gene has CDR1 KGHSH and CDR2 LQKENI. This CDR3 has 13 amino acids. The J segment lost 7 bases and the V segment lost 5 bases, leaving 6 bases of the junction unmatched. The CDR3 nucleotides read TGTGCCAGCTCAGCGGGGGATCCGTATACGCAGTATTTT. Translating gives CASSAGDPYTQYF.

The chain carries TRBV30 and TRBJ1-2; perhaps TRBD1 as D (6 bases). The V end lost 4 bases, the J end lost 3 bases, and 6 bases lay between the germline ends. The length of the CDR3 is 11 residues. CDR1 and CDR2 (germline): GTSNPN, SVGIG (reference sequence). CDR3 amino acids: CAWTGDYGYTF. The DNA of the CDR3 is TGTGCCTGGACAGGGGACTATGGCTACACCTTC.

This clone has at least ten counts. J is TRBJ2-3 and V is TRBV11-3; the D is unclear. V lost 1 base, J lost 5 bases, and 13 bases lay in between. Germline CDR1 and CDR2: SGHNT and YENEEA. CDR3 length equals 15 residues. CDR3 sequence (DNA): TGTGCCAGCAGCTTAGGACGTACCATGGGAGATACGCAGTATTTT. Residues: CASSLGRTMGDTQYF.

J is TRBJ1-2 and V is TRBV6-4; 7 nucleotides align to TRBD1. The CDR3 totals 16 residues. V lost 6 bases, J lost 0 bases, and 10 bases stayed unmatched. Germline lookup yields CDR1 MRHNA and CDR2 SNTAGT. This CDR3 reads CASSSNHRGPNYGYTF. The CDR3, as DNA: TGTGCCAGCAGCTCAAACCACAGGGGCCCTAACTATGGCTACACCTTC.

This clone was observed at least ten times. V and J are TRBV2 and TRBJ2-3, with 9 bases aligning to TRBD2. The germline V gene has CDR1 SNHLY and CDR2 FYNNEI. The CDR3 runs to 19 residues. J was trimmed by 5 bases and V by 5 bases; bases with no gene match: 20. CDR3 region: CASSRTVSGGRALRDTQYF. The CDR3 DNA sequence: TGTGCCAGCAGTCGAACTGTCTCGGGCGGGAGGGCCCTGAGAGATACGCAGTATTTT.

This clone was seen many times. The V gene is TRBV9, the J gene TRBJ2-2; D is possibly TRBD2 (5 bases). The CDR3 loop spans 14 amino acids. V lost 0 bases, J lost 7 bases, and 10 bases lay in between. From germline, CDR1 is SGDLS and CDR2 YYNGEE. Here the CDR3 reads CASSVVVRGGELFF. The CDR3 nucleotides are TGTGCCAGCAGCGTAGTGGTACGGGGCGGGGAGCTGTTTTTT.

This clone has more than one count but fewer than ten. A junction boundary mismatches the germline segment, possibly from a read error. V and J are TRBV28 and TRBJ2-2, with TRBD1 matching 9 bases. In germline, CDR1 is MDHEN, CDR2 SYDVKM. The CDR3 runs 15 residues. CDR3 loop: CASRGDRENIGELFF. CDR3 DNA sequence: TGTGCCAGCAGGGGGGACAGGGAGAACATCGGGGAGCTGTTTTTT.

Ten or more counts support this clone. The V gene is TRBV11-2, the J gene TRBJ2-7; 14 bases map to TRBD2. Per the germline V gene, CDR1 is SGHAT and CDR2 is FQNNGV. The CDR3 sequence is 14 residues long. V lost 1 base, J lost 10 bases, and 3 bases stayed unmatched. The CDR3 reads CASSLGLAGGLQYF. The CDR3 DNA follows: TGTGCCAGCAGCTTAGGACTAGCGGGAGGGTTACAGTACTTC.

In its sample, this clone was seen many times. A much larger clone lies one base from this, so it may be a read error. The same CDR3 also results from other DNA sequences found in this sample. V gene TRBV7-2 combines with J gene TRBJ1-6; tentatively, D is TRBD1 (5 bases). V was shortened by 3 bases and J by 13 bases, with 16 bases between the two germline ends. The CDR3 length is 14 residues. Germline V CDR1 and CDR2: SGHTA, FQGNSA. CDR3 sequence: CASSLGRVIHPLHF. The CDR3 region has the DNA TGTGCCAGCAGCTTGGGGCGCGTAATTCACCCCCTCCACTTT.